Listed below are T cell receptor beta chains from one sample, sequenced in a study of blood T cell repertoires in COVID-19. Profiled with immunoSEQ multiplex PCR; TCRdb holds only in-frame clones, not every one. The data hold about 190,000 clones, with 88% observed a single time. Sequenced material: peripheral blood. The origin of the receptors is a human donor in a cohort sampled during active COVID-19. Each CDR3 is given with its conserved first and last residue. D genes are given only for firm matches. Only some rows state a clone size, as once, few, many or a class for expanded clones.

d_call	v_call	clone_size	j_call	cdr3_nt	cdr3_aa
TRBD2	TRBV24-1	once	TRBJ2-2	TGTGCCACCAGTGTAGCGGGGGGAACCGGGGAGCTGTTTTTT	CATSVAGGTGELFF
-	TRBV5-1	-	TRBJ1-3	TGCGCCAGCAGCCCTGGGACAAACTCTGGAAACACCATATATTTT	CASSPGTNSGNTIYF
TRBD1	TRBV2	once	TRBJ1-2	TGTGCCAGCAGTCAGGGACAGGGGGCGCGGGGCTACACCTTC	CASSQGQGARGYTF
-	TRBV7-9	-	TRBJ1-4	TGTGCCAGCAGCCGACTGTGGAATGAAAAACTGTTTTTT	CASSRLWNEKLFF
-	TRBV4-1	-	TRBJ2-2	TGCGCCAGCAATCTAAATATGAACACCGGGGAGCTGTTTTTT	CASNLNMNTGELFF
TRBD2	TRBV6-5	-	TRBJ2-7	TGTGCCATCGGGGACTACTCCTACGAGCAGTACTTC	CAIGDYSYEQYF
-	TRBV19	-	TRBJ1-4	TGTGCCAGTAGTACCCCGGGAGAAAAACTGTTTTTT	CASSTPGEKLFF
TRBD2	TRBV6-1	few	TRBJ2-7	TGTGCCAGCAGTGAGGAAATATTAGCGGGAGACGAGCAGTACTTC	CASSEEILAGDEQYF
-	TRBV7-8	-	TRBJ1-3	TGTGCCAGCAGCTTAGACATCCCCAGCTCTGGAAACACCATATATTTT	CASSLDIPSSGNTIYF
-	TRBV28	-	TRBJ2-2	TGTGCCAGCAGTTCCGCGCGCGCGAACACCGGGGAGCTGTTTTTT	CASSSARANTGELFF
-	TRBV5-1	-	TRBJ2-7	TGCGCCAGCAGCCGGGGACACCGAGACCCCTACGAGCAGTACTTC	CASSRGHRDPYEQYF
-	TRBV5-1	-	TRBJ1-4	TGCGCCAGCAGCACCGAGGGATATTCCAATGAAAAACTGTTTTTT	CASSTEGYSNEKLFF
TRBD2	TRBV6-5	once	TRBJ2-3	TGTGCCAGCAGGGTGACTAGCGGCCCCACAGATACGCAGTATTTT	CASRVTSGPTDTQYF
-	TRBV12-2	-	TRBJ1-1	TGTGCAAGTCTCGGCGGGACAGGGGGCTTCTATATAGACACTGAAGCTTTCTTT	CASLGGTGGFYIDTEAFF
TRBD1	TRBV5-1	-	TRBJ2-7	TGCGCCAGCAGCCTACGAGGACAGGGCAACGAGCAGTACTTC	CASSLRGQGNEQYF
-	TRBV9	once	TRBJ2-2	TGTGCCAGCAGCGTACTCGGGGATGCCGGGGAGCTGTTTTTT	CASSVLGDAGELFF
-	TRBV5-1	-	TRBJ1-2	TGCGCCAGCAGCTTGGGAATCCTCCTCGGGGGCTACACCTTC	CASSLGILLGGYTF
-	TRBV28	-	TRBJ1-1	TGTGCCAGCAGTTTTAGCGACAATGAAGCTTTCTTT	CASSFSDNEAFF
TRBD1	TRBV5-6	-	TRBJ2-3	TGTGCCAGCAGCTTGGATTTTGGGACAGGGCCAACAGATACGCAGTATTTT	CASSLDFGTGPTDTQYF
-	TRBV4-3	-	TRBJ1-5	TGCGCCAGCAGCCTGGGCCTACGGGACAATCAGCCCCAGCATTTT	CASSLGLRDNQPQHF
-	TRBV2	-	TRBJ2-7	TGTGCCAGCAGTGAGGAGAGGCCCGCCTATAGGGTACGGGGCTACGAGCAGTACTTC	CASSEERPAYRVRGYEQYF
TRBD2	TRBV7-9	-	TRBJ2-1	TGTGCCAGCAGCTTTTTTCGCCCGACTAGCGGGAATGAGCAGTTCTTC	CASSFFRPTSGNEQFF
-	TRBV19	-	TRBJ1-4	TGTGCCAGTAGTATCGCAAACAGCCCTTTGAATGAAAAACTGTTTTTT	CASSIANSPLNEKLFF
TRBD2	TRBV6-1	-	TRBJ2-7	TGTGCCAGCAGTGAAGCGCTTTCTAGCGGGGGAGCCTACGAGCAGTACTTC	CASSEALSSGGAYEQYF
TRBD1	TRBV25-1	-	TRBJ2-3	TGTGCCAGCAGTGACCCTCAGGACAGGGGGCGCCTGGCAGATACGCAGTATTTT	CASSDPQDRGRLADTQYF
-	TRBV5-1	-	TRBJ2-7	TGCGCCAGCAGCTTCCAGCAGGCCCCTTACGAGCAGTACTTC	CASSFQQAPYEQYF
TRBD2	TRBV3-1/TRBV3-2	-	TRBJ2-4	TGTGCCAGCGAGACTAGCGGTCAAAACATTCAGTACTTC	CASETSGQNIQYF
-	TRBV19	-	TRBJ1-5	TGTGCCAGTAGTATTCCTTACAGGGGCAATCAGCCCCAGCATTTT	CASSIPYRGNQPQHF
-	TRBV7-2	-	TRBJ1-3	TGTGCCAGCAGCTTAGGGCCGAATACTGGAAACACCATATATTTT	CASSLGPNTGNTIYF
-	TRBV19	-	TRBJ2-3	TGTGCCAGTAATATGGGGGGATCAGATACGCAGTATTTT	CASNMGGSDTQYF
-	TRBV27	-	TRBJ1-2	TGTGCCAGCAGCCTGGGGGGGGGACGGGGCTACACCTTC	CASSLGGGRGYTF
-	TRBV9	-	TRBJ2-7	TGTGCCAGCAGCGTAGGGGGCCAATCCTACGAGCAGTACTTC	CASSVGGQSYEQYF